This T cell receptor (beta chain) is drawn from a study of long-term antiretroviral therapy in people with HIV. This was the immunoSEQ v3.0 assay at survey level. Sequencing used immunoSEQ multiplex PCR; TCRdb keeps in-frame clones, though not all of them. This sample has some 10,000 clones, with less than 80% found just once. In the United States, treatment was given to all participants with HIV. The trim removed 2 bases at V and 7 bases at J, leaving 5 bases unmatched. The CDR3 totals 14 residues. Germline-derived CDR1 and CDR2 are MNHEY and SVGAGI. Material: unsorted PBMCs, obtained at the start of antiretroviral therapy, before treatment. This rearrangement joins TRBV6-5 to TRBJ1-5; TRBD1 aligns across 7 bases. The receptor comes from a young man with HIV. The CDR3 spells CASSYHTGAQPQHF. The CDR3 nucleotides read TGTGCCAGCAGTTACCATACAGGGGCCCAGCCCCAGCATTTT.